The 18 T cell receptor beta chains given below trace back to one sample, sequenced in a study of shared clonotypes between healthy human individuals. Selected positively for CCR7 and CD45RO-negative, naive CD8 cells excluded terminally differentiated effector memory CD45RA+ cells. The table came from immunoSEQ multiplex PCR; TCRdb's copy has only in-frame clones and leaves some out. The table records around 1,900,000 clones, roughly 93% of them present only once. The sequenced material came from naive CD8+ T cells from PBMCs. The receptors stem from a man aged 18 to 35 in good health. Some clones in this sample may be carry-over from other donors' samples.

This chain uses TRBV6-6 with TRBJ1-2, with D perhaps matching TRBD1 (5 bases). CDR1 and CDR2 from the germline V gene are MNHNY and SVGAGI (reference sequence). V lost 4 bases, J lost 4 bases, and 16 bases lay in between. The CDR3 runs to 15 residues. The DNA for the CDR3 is TGTGCCAGCAGTTCCGAAGAGGGACTCATCTATGGCTACACCTTC. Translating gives CASSSEEGLIYGYTF.

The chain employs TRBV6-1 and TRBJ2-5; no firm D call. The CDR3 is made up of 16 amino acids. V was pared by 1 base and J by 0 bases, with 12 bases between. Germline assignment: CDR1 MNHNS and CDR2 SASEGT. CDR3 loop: CASSEGLRLNQETQYF. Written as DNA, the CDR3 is TGTGCCAGCAGTGAAGGCCTCAGACTTAACCAAGAGACCCAGTACTTC.

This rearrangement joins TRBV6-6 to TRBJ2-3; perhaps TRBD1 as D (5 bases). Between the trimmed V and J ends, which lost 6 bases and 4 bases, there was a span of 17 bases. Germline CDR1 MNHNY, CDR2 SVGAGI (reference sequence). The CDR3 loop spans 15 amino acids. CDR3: CASRQQVHLSDTQYF. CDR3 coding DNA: TGTGCCAGCAGGCAACAGGTACATCTATCAGATACGCAGTATTTT.

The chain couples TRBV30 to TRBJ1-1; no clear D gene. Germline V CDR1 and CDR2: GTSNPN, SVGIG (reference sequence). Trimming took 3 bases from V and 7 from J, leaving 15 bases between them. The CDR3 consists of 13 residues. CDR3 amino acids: CAWSANSINEAFF. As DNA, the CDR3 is TGTGCCTGGAGCGCAAACTCAATAAATGAAGCTTTCTTT.

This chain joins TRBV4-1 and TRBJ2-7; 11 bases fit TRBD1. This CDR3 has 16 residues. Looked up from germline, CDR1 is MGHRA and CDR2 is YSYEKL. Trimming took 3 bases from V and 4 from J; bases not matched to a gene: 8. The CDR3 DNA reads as TGCGCCAGCAGCCACGTAACGGGGACAGGGGGTTACGAGCAGTACTTC. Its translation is CASSHVTGTGGYEQYF.

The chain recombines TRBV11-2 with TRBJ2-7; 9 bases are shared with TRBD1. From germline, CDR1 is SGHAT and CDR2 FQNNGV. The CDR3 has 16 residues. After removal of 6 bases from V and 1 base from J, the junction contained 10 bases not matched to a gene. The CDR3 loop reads CASSSLTGGRSYEQYF. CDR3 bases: TGTGCCAGCAGTTCACTGACAGGGGGTAGATCCTACGAGCAGTACTTC. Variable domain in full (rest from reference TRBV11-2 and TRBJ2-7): EAGVAQSPRYKIIEKRQSVAFWCNPISGHATLYWYQQILGQGPKLLIQFQNNGVVDDSQLPKDRFSAERLKGVDSTLKIQPAKLEDSAVYLCASSSLTGGRSYEQYFGPGTRLTVT.

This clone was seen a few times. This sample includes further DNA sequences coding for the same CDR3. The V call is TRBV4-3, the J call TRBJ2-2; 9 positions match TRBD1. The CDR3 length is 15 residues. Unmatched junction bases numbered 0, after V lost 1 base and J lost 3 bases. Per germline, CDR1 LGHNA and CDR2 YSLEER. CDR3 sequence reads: CASSQGTGDTGELFF. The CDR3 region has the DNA TGCGCCAGCAGCCAAGGGACAGGGGACACCGGGGAGCTGTTTTTT.

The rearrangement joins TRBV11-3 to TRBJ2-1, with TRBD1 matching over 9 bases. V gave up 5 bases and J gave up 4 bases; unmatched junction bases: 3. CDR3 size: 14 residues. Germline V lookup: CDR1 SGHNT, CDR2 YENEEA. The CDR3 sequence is CASSPGTGYNEQFF. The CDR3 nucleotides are TGTGCCAGCAGCCCGGGGACAGGGTACAATGAGCAGTTCTTC.

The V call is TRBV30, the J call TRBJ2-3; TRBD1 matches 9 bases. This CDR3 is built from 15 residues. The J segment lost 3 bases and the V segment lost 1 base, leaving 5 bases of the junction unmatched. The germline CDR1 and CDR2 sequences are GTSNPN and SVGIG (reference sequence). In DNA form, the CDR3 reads TGTGCCTGGAGTGGCGGGGACAGGGTGACAGATACGCAGTATTTT. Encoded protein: CAWSGGDRVTDTQYF.

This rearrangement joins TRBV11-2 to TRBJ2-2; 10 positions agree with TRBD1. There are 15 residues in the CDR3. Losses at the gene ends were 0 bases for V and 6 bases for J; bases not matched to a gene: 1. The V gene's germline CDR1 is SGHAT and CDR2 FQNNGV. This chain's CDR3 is CASSLDDRGPGELFF. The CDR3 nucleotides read TGTGCCAGCAGCTTAGACGACAGGGGGCCCGGGGAGCTGTTTTTT.

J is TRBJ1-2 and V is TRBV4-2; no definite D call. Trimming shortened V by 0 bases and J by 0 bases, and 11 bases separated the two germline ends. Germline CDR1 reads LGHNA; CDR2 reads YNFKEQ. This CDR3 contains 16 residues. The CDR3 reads CASSQEQWQANYGYTF. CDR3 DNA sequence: TGTGCCAGCAGCCAAGAACAGTGGCAAGCTAACTATGGCTACACCTTC.

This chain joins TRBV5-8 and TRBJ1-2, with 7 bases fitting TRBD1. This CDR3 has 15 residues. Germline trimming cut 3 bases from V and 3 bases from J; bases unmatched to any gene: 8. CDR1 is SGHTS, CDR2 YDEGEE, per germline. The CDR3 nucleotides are TGTGCCAGCAGCTATACCAGGGGGAATTACTATGGCTACACCTTC. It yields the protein CASSYTRGNYYGYTF.

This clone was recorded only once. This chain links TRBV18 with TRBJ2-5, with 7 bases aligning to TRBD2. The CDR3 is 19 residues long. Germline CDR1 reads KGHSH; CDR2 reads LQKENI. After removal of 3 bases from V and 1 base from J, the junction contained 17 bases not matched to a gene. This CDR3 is CASSPRVGRILSGQETQYF. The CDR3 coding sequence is TGTGCCAGCTCACCTCGGGTCGGGAGGATCCTTTCGGGCCAAGAGACCCAGTACTTC.

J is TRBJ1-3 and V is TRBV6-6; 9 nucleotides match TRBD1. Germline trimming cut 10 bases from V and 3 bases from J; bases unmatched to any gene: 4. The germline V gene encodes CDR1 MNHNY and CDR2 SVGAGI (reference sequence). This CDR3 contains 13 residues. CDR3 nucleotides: TGTGCCATTGACAGGGGGTTTGGAAACACCATATATTTT. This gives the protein CAIDRGFGNTIYF.

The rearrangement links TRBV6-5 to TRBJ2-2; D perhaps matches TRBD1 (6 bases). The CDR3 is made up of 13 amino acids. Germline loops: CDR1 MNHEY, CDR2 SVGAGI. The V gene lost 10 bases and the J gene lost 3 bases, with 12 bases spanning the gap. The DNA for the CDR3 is TGTGCCAACAGGGTCCCGGACACCGGGGAGCTGTTTTTT. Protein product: CANRVPDTGELFF.

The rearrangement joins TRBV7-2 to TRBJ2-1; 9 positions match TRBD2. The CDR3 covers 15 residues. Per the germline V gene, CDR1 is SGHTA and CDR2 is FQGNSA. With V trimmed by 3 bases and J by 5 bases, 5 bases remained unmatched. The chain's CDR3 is CASSFGLAGNNEQFF. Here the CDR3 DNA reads TGTGCCAGCAGCTTTGGGCTAGCGGGAAACAATGAGCAGTTCTTC.

In DNA form, the CDR3 reads TGTGCCAGCAGTTCCCGACCCCCACAGCCCCAGCATTTT. Residues: CASSSRPPQPQHF. The chain joins TRBV27 to TRBJ1-5; D is unresolved. Germline V lookup: CDR1 MNHEY, CDR2 SMNVEV (reference sequence). The V end lost 4 bases, the J end lost 7 bases, and 11 bases lay between the germline ends. The CDR3 sequence is 13 residues long.

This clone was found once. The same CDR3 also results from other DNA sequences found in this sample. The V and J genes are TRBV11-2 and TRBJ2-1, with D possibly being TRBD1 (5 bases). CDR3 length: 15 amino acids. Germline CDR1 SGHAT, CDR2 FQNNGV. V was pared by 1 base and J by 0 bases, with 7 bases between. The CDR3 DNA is TGTGCCAGCAGCTTAGTTAGGGGCTCCTACAATGAGCAGTTCTTC. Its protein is CASSLVRGSYNEQFF.